This TCR beta chain appears in the sequencing data of a study of human T cells and chemical hapten exposure. Study summary: Alopecia areata, totalis and universalis patients, mostly female, were included.

Single cDNA molecules in the library carried unique molecular identifiers attached during preparation. A single record per CDR3 protein comes from TCRdb applying MiXCR to the RACE reads. The repertoire consists of about 380,000 distinct CDR3 sequences, with nearly 5% occurring once and the leading ten covering under 2.5%. In this sample, this clonotype turned up many times. The antigen remains undetermined. Regarding the study as a whole: Expanded TCR sets contained significantly more large CDR3 similarity clusters than controls.

Noted time point: patch test 1, 2 weeks after DPC sensitization. The treatment was: therapeutic diphenylcyclopropenone sensitization with weekly scalp DPC. It was unfractionated whole blood from which total RNA was extracted. This TCR was sampled from a woman aged 45-59 years with alopecia areata. Some clones in this sample may be carry-over from other donors' samples. The source was whole blood, collected in connection with sensitization to the hapten diphenylcyclopropenone (DPC).

The CDR3 is CASSPLSAAGIEQFF. CDR3 nucleotide sequence: TGTGCCAGCAGCCCCCTTTCTGCGGCCGGCATTGAGCAGTTCTTC. The V gene is TRBV7-9, the J gene TRBJ2-1; no definite D call. The germline V gene encodes CDR1 SEHNR and CDR2 FQNEAQ (reference sequence). V was pared by 5 bases and J by 9 bases, with 20 bases between. The CDR3 sequence is 15 residues long.